These T cell receptor beta chains were read from a single sample in a study of radiation and T cells in renal cell carcinoma. Sequencing used immunoSEQ multiplex PCR; TCRdb keeps in-frame clones, though not all of them. This sample yields 130,000 or so clones, of which nearly 90% are seen a single time; about 12% belongs to the top ten. Here the sequenced sample was blood, taken from a patient whose treatment included radiotherapy and nephrectomy. Receptors were obtained from a woman aged 50 to 65 with renal cell carcinoma. CDR3s include the opening cysteine and the closing phenylalanine or tryptophan. Each record gives: V gene, clone size, J gene, D gene, CDR3 DNA, CDR3 protein. A D gene is named only where the DNA matches it firmly. Size tells how often a clone was seen (once, few, many) or the class of an expanded clone, and some rows leave it out.

TRBV29-1	once	TRBJ2-7	-	TGCAGCGTTGGGTCCGGGGCGTCCTACGAGCAGTACTTC	CSVGSGASYEQYF
TRBV7-2	-	TRBJ2-7	-	TGTGCCAGCAGCTCTTTCCCGGGACCGATATCCTACGAGCAGTACTTC	CASSSFPGPISYEQYF
TRBV29-1	once	TRBJ1-3	-	TGCAGCGTTGAAACCCAGGGAGTAGGAGGAAACACCATATATTTT	CSVETQGVGGNTIYF
TRBV25-1	-	TRBJ1-2	TRBD1	TGTGCCAGCAGAGCGACGGGACAGGGAGTCTATGGCTACACCTTC	CASRATGQGVYGYTF
TRBV6-5	-	TRBJ2-7	-	TGTGCCAGCTTAGGCCTCCTTGCTCCCTACGAGCAGTACTTC	CASLGLLAPYEQYF
TRBV2	-	TRBJ1-4	-	TGTGCCAGCGTTGTCTCAACTAATGAAAAACTGTTTTTT	CASVVSTNEKLFF
TRBV14	-	TRBJ2-5	-	TGTGCCAGCAGTTCCTCCGCTCAAGAGACCCAGTACTTC	CASSSSAQETQYF
TRBV4-3	-	TRBJ2-1	-	TGCGCCAGCAGCCACTCACACCCAAGGACCCCAAGCCCCAACTACAATGAGCAGTTCTTC	CASSHSHPRTPSPNYNEQFF
TRBV18	-	TRBJ2-5	-	TGTGCCAGCTCACCAGTCCGGGGGGAGACCCAGTACTTC	CASSPVRGETQYF
TRBV5-1	-	TRBJ1-2	-	TGCGCCAGCAGCTGGGGGCCGGGGGAATCCTATGGCTACACCTTC	CASSWGPGESYGYTF
TRBV19	-	TRBJ1-3	-	TGTGCCACTCACGAATGGGGGGACACCATATATTTT	CATHEWGDTIYF
TRBV5-1	-	TRBJ2-7	TRBD2	TGCGCCAGCAGCCAAAACCGGGTCCACTTAGCGGGCTACGAGCAGTACTTC	CASSQNRVHLAGYEQYF
TRBV11-2	-	TRBJ2-7	TRBD1	TGTGCCAGCCGGGACAGCCAGCTCTACGAGCAGTACTTC	CASRDSQLYEQYF
TRBV5-1	-	TRBJ1-1	TRBD1	TGCGCCAGCAGCTTGAACGGACAGGGGAACACTGAAGCTTTCTTT	CASSLNGQGNTEAFF
TRBV6-1	-	TRBJ2-6	-	TGTGCCAGCAAATCGCCTGGGGCCAACGTCCTGACTTTC	CASKSPGANVLTF
TRBV5-4	-	TRBJ1-6	-	TGTGCCAGCAGAGCCGGGACGGATAATTCACCCCTCCACTTT	CASRAGTDNSPLHF
TRBV19	-	TRBJ1-2	TRBD1	TGTGCCAGTACCTCCGGGACAGGGGGCTTTGGTTATGGCTACACCTTC	CASTSGTGGFGYGYTF
TRBV19	-	TRBJ1-6	-	TGTGCCAGTAGTTCGACGGTCTTAAATTCACCCCTCCACTTT	CASSSTVLNSPLHF
TRBV7-6	-	TRBJ1-5	-	TGTGCCAGCAGCCAAGGGGGGGGTCAGCCCCAGCATTTT	CASSQGGGQPQHF
TRBV6-1	-	TRBJ2-5	-	TGTGCCAGCACTTTCCAGAGACAAGAGACCCAGTACTTC	CASTFQRQETQYF
TRBV30	-	TRBJ2-3	-	TGTGCCTGGAGATTTTCGAGCACAGATACGCAGTATTTT	CAWRFSSTDTQYF
TRBV6-5	-	TRBJ1-4	TRBD1	TGTGCCAGCAGTCCACGGACAGGGGGACTGTTTTTT	CASSPRTGGLFF
TRBV5-4	-	TRBJ2-3	TRBD2	TGTGCCAGCAGCAGGGGACTAGCGGGGGGCACAGATACGCAGTATTTT	CASSRGLAGGTDTQYF
TRBV6-5	-	TRBJ2-1	-	TGTGCCAGCAAGATAAGACCCAGCTCCTACAATGAGCAGTTCTTC	CASKIRPSSYNEQFF
TRBV4-1	-	TRBJ2-7	-	TGCGCCAGCAGCCAAGTAGGCTCCTACGAGCAGTACTTC	CASSQVGSYEQYF
TRBV4-2	-	TRBJ2-4	TRBD2	TGTGCCAGCAGCCAAGATGGGGCGGGGGTAGCCAAAAACATTCAGTACTTC	CASSQDGAGVAKNIQYF
TRBV7-8	-	TRBJ1-4	TRBD1	TGTGCCAGCAGCCCGGACAGGGGGTATGAAAAACTGTTTTTT	CASSPDRGYEKLFF
TRBV5-4	-	TRBJ2-5	-	TGTGCCAGCAGCACGATACCTGGAGAGACCCAGTACTTC	CASSTIPGETQYF
TRBV29-1	-	TRBJ2-7	-	TGCAGCGTTGTCAGCGGACTAACTTTGGGGCAGTACTTC	CSVVSGLTLGQYF
TRBV30	-	TRBJ1-6	-	TGTGCCTGGAGTGTAACGGGACGAAACTTGGGGTCACCCCTCCACTTT	CAWSVTGRNLGSPLHF
TRBV6-5	once	TRBJ1-2	-	TGTGCCAGCAGTTACTCAACAGAGGTCTATGGCTACACCTTC	CASSYSTEVYGYTF
TRBV18	-	TRBJ2-2	-	TGTGCCAGCTCACAGAGGCAGTCCAACACCGGGGAGCTGTTTTTT	CASSQRQSNTGELFF
TRBV9	once	TRBJ1-6	TRBD1	TGTGCCAGCAGCGGACGACAGGGCAATTCACCCCTCCACTTT	CASSGRQGNSPLHF
TRBV10-2	-	TRBJ2-5	-	TGCGCCAGCAGTTCCCACCGGGACCCCCAACAAGAGACCCAGTACTTC	CASSSHRDPQQETQYF
TRBV19	-	TRBJ2-3	-	TGTGCCAGTAATGAAGGGACATCTAGCACAGATACGCAGTATTTT	CASNEGTSSTDTQYF
TRBV6-6	few	TRBJ2-7	-	TGTGCCAGCAAGGAGGGTGGCTCCTACGAGCAGTACTTC	CASKEGGSYEQYF
TRBV18	once	TRBJ1-6	TRBD1	TGTGCCAGCTCACCACGTCATTTGGGACAGTACACTTCACCCCTCCACTTT	CASSPRHLGQYTSPLHF
TRBV28	-	TRBJ2-2	TRBD2	TGTGCCAGCAGTTTCGTAGCGGGGGGCACCGGGGAGCTGTTTTTT	CASSFVAGGTGELFF
TRBV4-1	-	TRBJ2-1	-	TGCGCCAGCAGCCAAGAAGGGGTGGATGAGCAGTTCTTC	CASSQEGVDEQFF
TRBV11-2	-	TRBJ1-1	-	TGTGCCAGCAGCTATCGTGAACCCAAAGCTTTCTTT	CASSYREPKAFF
TRBV11-2	-	TRBJ2-7	TRBD1	TGTGCCAGCAGCTTAGGGTCAGGGGGCGAGCAGTACTTC	CASSLGSGGEQYF
TRBV5-4	-	TRBJ1-1	TRBD1	TGTGCCAGCAGCTGGACAGGGGAAGATGAAGCTTTCTTT	CASSWTGEDEAFF
TRBV7-9	-	TRBJ1-6	-	TGTGCCAGCAGCTTAATCGGCCTTTCACCCCTCCACTTT	CASSLIGLSPLHF
TRBV6-1	-	TRBJ1-2	-	TGTGCCAGCAGCAACTTTAGGACCAACTATGGCTACACCTTC	CASSNFRTNYGYTF
TRBV4-3	-	TRBJ1-2	-	TGCGCCAGCAGCCAAGATAGTGACGGACGGGGCGGCTACACCTTC	CASSQDSDGRGGYTF
TRBV7-8	once	TRBJ2-7	-	TGTGCCAGCAGCTTACGTGACGAGCAGTACTTC	CASSLRDEQYF
TRBV7-7	-	TRBJ2-2	-	TGTGCTAGCAGCATCGGGGGGCTTTACACCGGGGAGCTGTTTTTT	CASSIGGLYTGELFF
TRBV29-1	-	TRBJ2-7	-	TGCAGCGTCCGAACACCCCGCTACGAGCAGTACTTC	CSVRTPRYEQYF
TRBV19	-	TRBJ1-1	-	TGTGCCAGTAGTATAGGGGGTAGGGGCACTGAAGCTTTCTTT	CASSIGGRGTEAFF
TRBV5-1	-	TRBJ1-1	-	TGCGCCAGCAGGTTAACAGGGAGCACTGAAGCTTTCTTT	CASRLTGSTEAFF
TRBV6-1	-	TRBJ2-2	-	TGTGCCAGCAGTGCCTTCGGGGGCACCGGGGAGCTGTTTTTT	CASSAFGGTGELFF
TRBV7-9	few	TRBJ1-6	-	TGTGCCAGCAGCTTATTCTTGACAGGCTTACATAATTCACCCCTCCACTTT	CASSLFLTGLHNSPLHF
TRBV5-1	once	TRBJ1-6	-	TGCGCCAGCAGCTTAGAGGCAGGGTTTAATTCACCCCTCCACTTT	CASSLEAGFNSPLHF
TRBV5-1	-	TRBJ1-1	-	TGCGCCAGCAGCTTCGGATCAGGGATGAACACTGAAGCTTTCTTT	CASSFGSGMNTEAFF
TRBV21-1	-	TRBJ2-5	-	TGTGCCAGCACCCGCACAGGGGCCCAAGAGACCCAGTACTTC	CASTRTGAQETQYF
TRBV13	-	TRBJ1-3	-	TGTGCCAGCAGCTTAGGCACCCAGGGGTCTGGAAACACCATATATTTT	CASSLGTQGSGNTIYF